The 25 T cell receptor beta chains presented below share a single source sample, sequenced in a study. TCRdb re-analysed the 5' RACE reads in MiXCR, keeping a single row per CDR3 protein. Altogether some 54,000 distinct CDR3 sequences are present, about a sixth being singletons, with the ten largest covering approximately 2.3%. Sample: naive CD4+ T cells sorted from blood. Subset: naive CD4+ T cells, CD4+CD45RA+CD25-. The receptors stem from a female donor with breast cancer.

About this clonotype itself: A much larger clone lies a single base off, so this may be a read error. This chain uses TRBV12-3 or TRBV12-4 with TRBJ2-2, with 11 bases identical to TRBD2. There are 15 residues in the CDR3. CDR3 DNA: TGTGCCAGCAGTTTTAGCGGGAGGGCCATCGGGGAGCTGCTTTTT. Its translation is CASSFSGRAIGELLF.

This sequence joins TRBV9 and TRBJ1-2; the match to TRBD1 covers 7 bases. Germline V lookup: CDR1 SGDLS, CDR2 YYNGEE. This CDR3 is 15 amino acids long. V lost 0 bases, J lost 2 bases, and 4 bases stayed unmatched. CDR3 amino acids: CASSVAPQGNYGYTF. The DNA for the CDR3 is TGTGCCAGCAGCGTAGCCCCACAGGGGAACTATGGCTACACCTTC.

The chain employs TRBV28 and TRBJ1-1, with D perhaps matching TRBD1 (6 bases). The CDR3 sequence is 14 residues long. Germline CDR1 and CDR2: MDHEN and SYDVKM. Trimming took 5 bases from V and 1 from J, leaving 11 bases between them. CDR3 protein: CASSLTGANTEAFF. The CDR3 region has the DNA TGTGCCAGCAGTCTCACGGGGGCGAACACTGAAGCTTTCTTT.

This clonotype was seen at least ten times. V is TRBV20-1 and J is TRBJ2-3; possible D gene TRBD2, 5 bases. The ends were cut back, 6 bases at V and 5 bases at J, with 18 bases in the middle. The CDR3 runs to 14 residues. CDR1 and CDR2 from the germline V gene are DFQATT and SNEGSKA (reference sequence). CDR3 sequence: CSAPRRESGDTQYF. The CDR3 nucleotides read TGCAGTGCCCCTAGGAGAGAAAGCGGAGATACGCAGTATTTT.

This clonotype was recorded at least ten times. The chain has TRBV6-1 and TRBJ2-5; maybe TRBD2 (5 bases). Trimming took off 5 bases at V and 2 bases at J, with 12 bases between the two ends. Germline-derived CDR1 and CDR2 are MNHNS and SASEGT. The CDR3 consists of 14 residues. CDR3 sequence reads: CASSRGKPQETQYF. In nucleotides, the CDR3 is TGTGCCAGCAGTAGAGGGAAACCTCAAGAGACCCAGTACTTC.

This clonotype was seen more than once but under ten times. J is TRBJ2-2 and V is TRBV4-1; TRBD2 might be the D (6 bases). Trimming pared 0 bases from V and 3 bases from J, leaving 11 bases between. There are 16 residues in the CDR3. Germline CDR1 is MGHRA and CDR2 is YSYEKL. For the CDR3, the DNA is TGCGCCAGCAGCCAAGATGTCGGGAGAGACACCGGGGAGCTGTTTTTT. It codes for CASSQDVGRDTGELFF.

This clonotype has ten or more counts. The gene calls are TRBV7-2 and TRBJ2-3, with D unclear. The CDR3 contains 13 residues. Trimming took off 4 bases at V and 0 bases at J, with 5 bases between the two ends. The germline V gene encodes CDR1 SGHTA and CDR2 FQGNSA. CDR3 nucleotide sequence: TGTGCCAGCAGCTACCCCAGCACAGATACGCAGTATTTT. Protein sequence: CASSYPSTDTQYF.

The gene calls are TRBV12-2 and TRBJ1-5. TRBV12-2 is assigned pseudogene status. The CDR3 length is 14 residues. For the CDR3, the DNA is TGTGCAAGTCGCTTTGATTGTCGGAATCAGCCCCAGCATTTT. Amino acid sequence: CASRFDCRNQPQHF.

CDR3 residues: CASSSTTTGAGNTIYF. The CDR3 coding sequence is TGCGCCAGCAGCTCCACGACGACAGGGGCCGGAAACACCATATATTTT. This sequence joins TRBV5-1 and TRBJ1-3; 8 nucleotides agree with TRBD1. Germline V gene data show CDR1 as SGHRS and CDR2 as YFSETQ. This CDR3 has 16 residues. V shed 3 bases, J shed 4 bases, and the junction held 9 bases outside the gene matches.

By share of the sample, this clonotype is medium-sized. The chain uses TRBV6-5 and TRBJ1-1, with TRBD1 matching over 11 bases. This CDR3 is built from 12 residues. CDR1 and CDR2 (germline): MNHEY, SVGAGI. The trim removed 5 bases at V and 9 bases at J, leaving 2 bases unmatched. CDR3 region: CASSGQGAKAFF. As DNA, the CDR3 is TGTGCCAGCAGTGGACAGGGGGCTAAAGCTTTCTTT.

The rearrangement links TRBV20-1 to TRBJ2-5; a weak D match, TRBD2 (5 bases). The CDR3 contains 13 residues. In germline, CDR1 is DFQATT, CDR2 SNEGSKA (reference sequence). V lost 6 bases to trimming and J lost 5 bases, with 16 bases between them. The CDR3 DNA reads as TGCAGTGCCAGCGAGGGAGTGGAGGAGACCCAGTACTTC. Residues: CSASEGVEETQYF.

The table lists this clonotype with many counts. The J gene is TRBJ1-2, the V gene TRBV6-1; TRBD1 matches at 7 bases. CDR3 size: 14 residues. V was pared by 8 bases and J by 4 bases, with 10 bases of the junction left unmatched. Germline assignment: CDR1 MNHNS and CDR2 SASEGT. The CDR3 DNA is TGTGCCAGCTACGGCGGGGCAGGGGGCTATGGCTACACCTTC. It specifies CASYGGAGGYGYTF.

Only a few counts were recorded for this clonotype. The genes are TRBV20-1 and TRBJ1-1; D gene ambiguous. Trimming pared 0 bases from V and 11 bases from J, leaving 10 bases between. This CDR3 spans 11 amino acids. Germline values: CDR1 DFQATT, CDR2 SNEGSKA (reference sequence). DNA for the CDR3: TGCAGTGCTAGAGACCCCGGAGGGGCTTTCTTT. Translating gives CSARDPGGAFF.

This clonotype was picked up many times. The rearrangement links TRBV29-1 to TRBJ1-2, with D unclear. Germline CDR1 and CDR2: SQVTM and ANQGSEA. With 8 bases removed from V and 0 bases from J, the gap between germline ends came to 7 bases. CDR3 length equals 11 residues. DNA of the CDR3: TGCAGCCTTCATACTAACTATGGCTACACCTTC. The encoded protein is CSLHTNYGYTF.

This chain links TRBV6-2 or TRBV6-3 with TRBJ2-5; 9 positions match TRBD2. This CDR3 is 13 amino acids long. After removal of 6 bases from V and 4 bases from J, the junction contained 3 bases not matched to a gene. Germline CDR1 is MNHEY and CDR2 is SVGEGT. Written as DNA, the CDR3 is TGTGCCAGCAGCGATAGCGGGAGAGAGACCCAGTACTTC. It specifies CASSDSGRETQYF.

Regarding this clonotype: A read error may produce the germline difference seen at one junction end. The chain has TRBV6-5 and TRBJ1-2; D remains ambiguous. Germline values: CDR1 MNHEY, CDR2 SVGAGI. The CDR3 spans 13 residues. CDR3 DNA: TGTGCCAGCAGCGAAACAAATAACTATGGCTACCCCTTC. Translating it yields CASSETNNYGYPF.

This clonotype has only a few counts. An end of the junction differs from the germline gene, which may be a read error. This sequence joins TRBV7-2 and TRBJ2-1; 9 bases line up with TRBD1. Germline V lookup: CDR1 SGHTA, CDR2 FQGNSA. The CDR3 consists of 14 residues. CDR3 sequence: CAGSFYDRGSEQFF. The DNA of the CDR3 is TGTGCCGGCAGCTTCTACGACAGGGGGAGCGAGCAGTTCTTC.

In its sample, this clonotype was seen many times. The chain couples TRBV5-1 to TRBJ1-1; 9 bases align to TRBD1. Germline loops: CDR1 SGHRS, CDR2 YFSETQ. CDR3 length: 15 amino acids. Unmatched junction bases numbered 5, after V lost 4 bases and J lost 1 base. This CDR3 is CASSTPGQGNTEAFF. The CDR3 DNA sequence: TGCGCCAGCAGCACCCCGGGACAGGGGAACACTGAAGCTTTCTTT. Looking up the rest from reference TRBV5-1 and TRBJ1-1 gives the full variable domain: KAGVTQTPRYLIKTRGQQVTLSCSPISGHRSVSWYQQTPGQGLQFLFEYFSETQRNKGNFPGRFSGRQFSNSRSEMNVSTLELGDSALYLCASSTPGQGNTEAFFGQGTRLTVV.

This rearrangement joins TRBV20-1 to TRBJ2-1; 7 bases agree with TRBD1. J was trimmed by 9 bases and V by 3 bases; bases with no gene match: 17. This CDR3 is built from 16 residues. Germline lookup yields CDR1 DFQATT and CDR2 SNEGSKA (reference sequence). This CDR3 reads CSARGPGGIYNSEQFF. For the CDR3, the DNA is TGCAGTGCTAGGGGCCCAGGGGGAATTTATAATAGTGAGCAGTTCTTC.

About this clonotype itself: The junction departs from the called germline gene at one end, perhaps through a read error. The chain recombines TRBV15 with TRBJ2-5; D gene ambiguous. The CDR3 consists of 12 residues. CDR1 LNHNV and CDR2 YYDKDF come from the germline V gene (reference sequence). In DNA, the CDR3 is TGCGCCACCAGCGTACAACAAGAGACCCAGTACTTC. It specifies CATSVQQETQYF.

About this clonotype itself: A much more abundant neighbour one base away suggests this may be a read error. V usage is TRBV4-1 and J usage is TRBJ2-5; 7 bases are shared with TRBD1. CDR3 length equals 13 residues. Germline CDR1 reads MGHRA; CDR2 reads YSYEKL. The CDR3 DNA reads TGCGCCGGCAGCCTGACAGGGAGAGAGACCCAGTACTTC. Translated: CAGSLTGRETQYF.

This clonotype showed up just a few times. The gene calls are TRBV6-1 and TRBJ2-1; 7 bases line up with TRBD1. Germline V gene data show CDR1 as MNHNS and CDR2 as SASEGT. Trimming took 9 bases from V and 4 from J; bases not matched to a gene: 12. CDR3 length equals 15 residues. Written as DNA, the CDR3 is TGTGCCAGTACCGACAGGGCTAACGATTACAATGAGCAGTTCTTC. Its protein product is CASTDRANDYNEQFF.

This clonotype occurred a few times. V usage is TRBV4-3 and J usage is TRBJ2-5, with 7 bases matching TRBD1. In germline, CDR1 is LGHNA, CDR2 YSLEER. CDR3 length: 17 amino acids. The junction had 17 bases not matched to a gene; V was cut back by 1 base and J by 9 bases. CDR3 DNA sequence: TGCGCCAGCAGCCAAGCCCACATTCGACAGGGCCCGAGACCCCAGTACTTC. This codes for CASSQAHIRQGPRPQYF.

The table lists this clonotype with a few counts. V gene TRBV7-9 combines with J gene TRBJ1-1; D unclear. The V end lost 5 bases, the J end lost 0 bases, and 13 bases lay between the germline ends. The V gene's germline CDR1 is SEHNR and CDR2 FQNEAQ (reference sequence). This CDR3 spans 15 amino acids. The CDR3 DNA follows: TGTGCCAGCAGCGCTAGTGTCTCCATGAACACTGAAGCTTTCTTT. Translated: CASSASVSMNTEAFF.

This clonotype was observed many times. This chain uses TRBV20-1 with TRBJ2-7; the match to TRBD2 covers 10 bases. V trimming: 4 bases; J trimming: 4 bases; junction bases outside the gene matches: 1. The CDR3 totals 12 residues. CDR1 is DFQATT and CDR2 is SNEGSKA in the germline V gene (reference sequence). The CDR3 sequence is CSATSGSYEQYF. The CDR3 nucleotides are TGCAGTGCTACTAGCGGGAGTTACGAGCAGTACTTC.